Given below is one T cell receptor beta chain in context. What it recognizes is unknown. PCR amplification relied on 60 Vbeta primers (plus 13 Jbeta primers). The assay was immunoSEQ multiplex PCR, and TCRdb's table has in-frame clones only and misses some. The sample yields 180,000 or so clones, about 80% seen once. Germline CDR1 SNHLY, CDR2 FYNNEI. V lost 10 bases, J lost 2 bases, and 21 bases lay in between. The CDR3 length is 16 residues. The sample originates from a study of cytomegalovirus exposure and HLA in healthy donors. General study results and limits: Association of a missense DCLRE1C variant with TCR beta V- and J-gene trimming was reported in a later analysis. Analyses of presence and absence presupposed an approximately uniform sequencing depth across donors. In a later analysis, 15,000 to 20,000 TCR beta sequences were associated with HLA alleles at 0.05 false discovery rate. Among TCR sequences, most were rare, though some public TCRs appeared in many donors.

The receptor's source is a woman in her twenties or thirties in good health and CMV-seronegative. The rearrangement links TRBV2 to TRBJ1-5, with a weak D call TRBD1 (6 bases). Sample: PBMCs. CDR3 nucleotide sequence: TGTGCCACCTCCCAAGGGGGGGCGCAAGGCAATCAGCCCCAGCATTTT. Translating it yields CATSQGGAQGNQPQHF.